This TCR beta chain was identified during a study of tumor-infiltrating lymphocytes in localized non-small cell lung cancer (dated by TCRdb to the early 2020s). Background for the entire study: The cohort included patients whose samples were collected after neoadjuvant chemotherapy, as well as both smokers and never-smokers and several histologies. From each patient came resected tumor tissue plus uninvolved lung tissue from that same patient, and the uninvolved lung tissue was described as non-adjacent to the tumor. The same patients underwent several integrated assays, with TCR sequencing performed together with flow cytometry, multiplex immunofluorescence, RNA-seq, exome sequencing and proteomics. The overall ICON cohort comprised fewer than 170 surgical patients with localized non-small cell lung cancer whose tumors were resected. A total of under 65 patients were part of the paired comparison of immunoSEQ T-cell fraction between tumor and uninvolved lung. Broad study findings and their caveats: Higher T cell infiltration in tumors than in uninvolved lung tissue was supported by TCRbeta sequencing, consistent with immunofluorescence CD3 counts. The TCR-derived T-cell fraction showed no difference between the flow cytometry-defined immunotypes IM1 (good prognosis) and IM2 (poor prognosis). Assay coverage varied across patients depending on available tissue quantity, so only a subset of the cohort had TCR sequencing. Because different assays used different pieces of the same tissue, technical variation could not be distinguished from intratumor heterogeneity. Recurrence-free survival showed no association with tumor T-cell fraction from TCR sequencing (p = 0.61).

Comment on this clone: Its antigen has not been determined. No per-base quality is available; no much larger clone lies one base away.

The CDR3 contains 11 residues, cysteine and phenylalanine counted. Only CDR3 DNA is held: 33 bases, read in frame from base 1. CDR1 and CDR2, per the germline V gene (reference sequence), are LNHDA and SQIVND. V is pared back by 7 bases and J by 10 bases, with 11 bases lying between the germline termini. The T-cell fraction in tumor and uninvolved lung tissue was obtained from TCR sequencing using the immunoSEQ assay. Per the original workflow: In the survival analysis, patients were divided into a high T-cell fraction group (upper tertile) and a low T-cell fraction group (lower two tertiles), and the two groups were compared using a log-rank test. A signed-rank test was used to test paired tumor versus uninvolved lung differences in T-cell fraction. TCRdb took over this immuneACCESS table, retaining in-frame rearrangements with V and J assigned. Such tables are incomplete; in checked studies, under half of the missing clones stem from an unresolved V gene, and the remainder is unexplained. Clonal size and the V and J genes are those of that table, whereas D and trimming came from the DNA. This sample holds around 15,000 clones; 65% to 75% were observed only once. Around 6.1% of the sample lies in the top ten.

Patient enrollment in ICON started in 2016, and the final patient was enrolled in late 2018. Fresh tumor and matched uninvolved tissue for in-depth immune analyses, including TCR sequencing, were collected from a subcohort of 76 patients. No cell sorting was done, and TCR sequencing was instead run on DNA isolated from bulk tissue. The origin of this receptor is a human donor with non-small cell lung cancer. Material: lung tumor tissue. The rearrangement combines TRBV19 with TRBJ2-4, with the identity of the D gene unclear. Here the CDR3 is given as CASTEKEIQYF. The nucleotide sequence reads as follows: TGTGCCAGTACCGAGAAAGAGATTCAGTACTTC. The reference TRBV19 and TRBJ2-4 proteins fill in what lies around the CDR3, so the full variable domain reads DGGITQSPKYLFRKEGQNVTLSCEQNLNHDAMYWYRQDPGQGLRLIYYSQIVNDFQKGDIAEGYSVSREKKESFPLTVTSAQKNPTAFYLCASTEKEIQYFGAGTRLSVL.